This T cell receptor beta chain was found in a study of T cell clonality in common variable immunodeficiency. This clone showed up many times. The read ends 3 residues shy of where the CDR3 ends; the end is completed using the germline J gene. Some clones are missing from TCRdb's copy, which holds only in-frame ones; the method was immunoSEQ multiplex PCR. Singletons are absent from the sample, which has tens of thousands of clones. This CDR3 is 16 amino acids long. The germline V gene encodes CDR1 SGHVS and CDR2 FQNEAQ. V gave up 1 base and J gave up 4 bases; unmatched junction bases: 6. This clonotype was obtained from a person between 18 and 69 years old in good health. The chain combines TRBV7-8 with TRBJ2-1, with TRBD1 matching over 8 bases. Sequences were obtained from peripheral blood mononuclear cells. CDR3 DNA, as far as it was read: TGTGCCAGCAGCTTAGGACCAGGGGGCCTGTACAATGAG. Translated, it gives CASSLGPGGLYNE. The whole CDR3 sequence reads CASSLGPGGLYNEQFF. Full variable domain (remainder filled in from reference TRBV7-8 and TRBJ2-1): GAGVSQSPRYKVAKRGQDVALRCDPISGHVSLFWYQQALGQGPEFLTYFQNEAQLDKSGLPSDRFFAERPEGSVSTLKIQRTQQEDSAVYLCASSLGPGGLYNEQFFGPGTRLTVL.